Each of the 11 T cell receptor beta chains below was sequenced from the same sample in a study of T cell repertoires in cytomegalovirus infection. MiXCR was run by TCRdb on the reads, yielding one entry per CDR3 protein. Among 570,000 or so distinct CDR3 sequences listed, about 40% were seen once. Their specific antigens are unknown. The sample in question was cultured PBMCs, obtained from culture after CMV antigen stimulation. The receptor source for this set is a human donor in good health (CMV status not recorded). Some clones in this sample may be carry-over from other donors' samples.

V is TRBV2 and J is TRBJ2-2, with D possibly matching TRBD1 (6 bases). The CDR3 contains 15 residues. Trimming cost V 9 bases and J 6 bases, with 20 bases left between them. From germline, CDR1 is SNHLY and CDR2 FYNNEI. The CDR3 loop is CASGRDNNPPGELFF. Written as DNA, the CDR3 is TGTGCCAGTGGAAGGGACAATAATCCTCCCGGGGAGCTGTTTTTT.

This sequence joins TRBV6-2 or TRBV6-3 and TRBJ2-7; D tentatively reads TRBD1 or TRBD2 (5 bases each). Per the germline V gene, CDR1 is MNHEY and CDR2 is SVGEGT. The CDR3 sequence is 15 residues long. Trimming removed 3 bases from V and 2 bases from J, with 14 bases in between. This chain's CDR3 is CASSYYGTVPYEQYF. DNA of the CDR3: TGTGCCAGCAGTTATTACGGGACCGTACCCTACGAGCAGTACTTC.

This rearrangement joins TRBV12-3 or TRBV12-4 to TRBJ2-2, with D possibly TRBD2 on 6 matching bases. The V end lost 3 bases, the J end lost 7 bases, and 15 bases lay between the germline ends. The length of the CDR3 is 15 residues. As DNA, the CDR3 is TGTGCCAGCAGTTTCACGGGAGTGGGTGTCGGGGAGCTGTTTTTT. Protein product: CASSFTGVGVGELFF.

The rearrangement joins TRBV19 to TRBJ1-4; D call uncertain. With 4 bases removed from V and 2 bases from J, the gap between germline ends came to 11 bases. Looked up from germline, CDR1 is LNHDA and CDR2 is SQIVND (reference sequence). This CDR3 comprises 15 residues. CDR3 sequence: CASSTRVTTNEKLFF. The CDR3, as DNA: TGTGCCAGTAGTACCCGAGTGACGACTAATGAAAAACTGTTTTTT.

This clonotype was observed a few times. The gene calls are TRBV6-2 or TRBV6-3 and TRBJ2-7; TRBD1 matches at 8 bases. This CDR3 has 15 residues. The ends lost 7 bases at V and 6 bases at J; junction bases unmatched: 14. Per the germline V gene, CDR1 is MNHEY and CDR2 is SVGEGT. The CDR3 loop reads CASTRTGGNWGEQYF. DNA for the CDR3: TGTGCCAGCACCCGAACAGGGGGAAATTGGGGCGAGCAGTACTTC.

V and J are TRBV4-1 and TRBJ1-2, with 9 bases fitting TRBD1. Germline V lookup: CDR1 MGHRA, CDR2 YSYEKL. The CDR3 spans 17 residues. Trimming removed 1 base from V and 7 bases from J; junction bases left unmatched: 13. This CDR3 reads CASSQAYRDRVSLGYTF. The CDR3 DNA reads as TGCGCCAGCAGCCAAGCGTATCGGGACAGGGTTTCTCTTGGCTACACCTTC.

This rearrangement joins TRBV11-2 to TRBJ1-2, with D perhaps matching TRBD1 (6 bases). V was cut by 1 base and J by 2 bases, with 11 bases left in between. CDR1 SGHAT and CDR2 FQNNGV come from the germline V gene. The CDR3 is 15 amino acids. CDR3 sequence reads: CASSLVQGLNYGYTF. CDR3 nucleotides: TGTGCCAGCAGCTTAGTTCAGGGGCTCAACTATGGCTACACCTTC.

This chain uses TRBV28 with TRBJ1-5; D gene ambiguous. The CDR3 covers 13 residues. With 6 bases removed from V and 3 bases from J, the gap between germline ends came to 9 bases. The germline gives CDR1 MDHEN, CDR2 SYDVKM. CDR3 nucleotide sequence: TGTGCCAGCAGACCCGATCCCAATCAGCCCCAGCATTTT. This sequence encodes CASRPDPNQPQHF.

This clonotype was counted once. The rearrangement links TRBV12-3 or TRBV12-4 to TRBJ2-1, with D perhaps matching TRBD2 (6 bases). Trimming removed 5 bases at V and 7 bases at J, with 18 bases between. CDR3 length equals 15 residues. In nucleotides, the CDR3 is TGTGCCAGCAGTCCCCGGGAGTTCCCTTTGAATGAGCAGTTCTTC. Translation gives CASSPREFPLNEQFF.

This clonotype was detected many times. The chain couples TRBV7-9 to TRBJ1-1; no definite D call. The CDR3 is made up of 14 amino acids. CDR1 and CDR2 from the germline V gene are SEHNR and FQNEAQ (reference sequence). Trimming shortened V by 1 base and J by 3 bases, and 9 bases separated the two germline ends. Here the CDR3 reads CASSLVAGDTEAFF. The CDR3, as DNA: TGTGCCAGCAGCTTAGTAGCCGGGGACACTGAAGCTTTCTTT.

The chain recombines TRBV10-3 with TRBJ2-1; 8 bases are a match to TRBD1. The CDR3 runs 13 residues. J lost 4 bases, V lost 6 bases, and 2 bases had no gene match. The germline V gene encodes CDR1 ENHRY and CDR2 SYGVKD. CDR3: CAIRDRDYNEQFF. The CDR3 coding sequence is TGTGCCATCAGGGACAGGGATTACAATGAGCAGTTCTTC.